The 9 T cell receptor beta chains presented below share a single source sample, sequenced in a study of T cells in Graves' hyperthyroidism and ophthalmopathy. Researchers took RNA transcripts and amplified the TCR beta CDR3 regions from them. In the first-round RT-PCR of the TCR CDR3, the HTBI primer set was used. TCRdb ran MiXCR on the multiplex PCR reads and lists one entry per CDR3 protein. The data contain 640,000 or so distinct CDR3 sequences, 11% to 15% of them singletons. Sequencing was done on a sample of blood. These receptors came from a woman between 18 and 29 years old with Graves' ophthalmopathy.

This clonotype came up many times. The chain is built from TRBV7-8 and TRBJ1-5, with D perhaps matching TRBD1 (6 bases). V was clipped by 1 base and J by 7 bases, with 11 bases between them. Germline V CDR1 and CDR2: SGHVS, FQNEAQ. The CDR3 has 14 amino acids. CDR3 in amino acids: CASSLGAGVQPQHF. The CDR3 nucleotides are TGTGCCAGCAGCTTAGGGGCAGGGGTCCAGCCCCAGCATTTT.

This clonotype showed up just a few times. V and J are TRBV7-8 and TRBJ2-7; the D gene could be TRBD1 or TRBD2 (5 bases each). Trimming cost V 5 bases and J 6 bases, with 23 bases left between them. The germline CDR1 and CDR2 sequences are SGHVS and FQNEAQ. This CDR3 region has 16 residues. CDR3 amino acids: CASSLPWGGLGGEQYF. CDR3 coding DNA: TGTGCCAGCAGCCTCCCGTGGGGCGGACTTGGGGGCGAGCAGTACTTC.

The chain employs TRBV25-1 and TRBJ2-7; 14 bases are a match to TRBD2. This CDR3 comprises 17 residues. V lost 6 bases to trimming and J lost 2 bases; unmatched junction nucleotides: 9. The germline V gene encodes CDR1 MGHDK and CDR2 SYGVNS. The CDR3 is CASSPPGTSGSTYEQYF. CDR3 DNA sequence: TGTGCCAGCAGCCCACCGGGGACTAGCGGGAGCACCTACGAGCAGTACTTC.

This clonotype was observed many times. The chain combines TRBV6-5 with TRBJ1-3; D remains ambiguous. The V and J ends lost 2 bases and 0 bases respectively, with 11 bases between them. The CDR3 has 16 amino acids. Per germline, CDR1 MNHEY and CDR2 SVGAGI. The CDR3 DNA reads as TGTGCCAGCAGTTACATTGCACCCTTCTCTGGAAACACCATATATTTT. It specifies CASSYIAPFSGNTIYF.

This clonotype came up a few times. The chain has TRBV19 and TRBJ2-7; 7 bases fit TRBD1. Germline values: CDR1 LNHDA, CDR2 SQIVND (reference sequence). The CDR3 contains 15 residues. J lost 1 base, V lost 5 bases, and 8 bases had no gene match. CDR3 DNA sequence: TGTGCCAGTAGTGAGACCGGGACAGTATCCTACGAGCAGTACTTC. It translates to CASSETGTVSYEQYF.

The sample holds a few counts of this clonotype. The chain joins TRBV27 to TRBJ1-2; D possibly corresponds to TRBD1 (6 bases). V was cut by 5 bases and J by 4 bases, with 17 bases left in between. Germline loops: CDR1 MNHEY, CDR2 SMNVEV (reference sequence). The CDR3 length is 15 residues. CDR3 nucleotides: TGTGCCAGCAGTGAGGGGGGGGCGCCTGCCTATGGCTACACCTTC. The encoded protein is CASSEGGAPAYGYTF.

The rearrangement joins TRBV4-1 to TRBJ2-7; perhaps TRBD2 as D (5 bases). CDR3 length: 14 residues. Germline V gene data show CDR1 as MGHRA and CDR2 as YSYEKL. V was trimmed by 6 bases and J by 0 bases, leaving 12 bases between them. The CDR3 nucleotides read TGCGCCAGCAGAAAGAGGGTCAGCTCCTACGAGCAGTACTTC. It specifies CASRKRVSSYEQYF.

This clonotype was picked up many times. V and J are TRBV29-1 and TRBJ2-5; 8 nucleotides align to TRBD2. The CDR3 extends over 14 amino acids. Germline loops: CDR1 SQVTM, CDR2 ANQGSEA. Trimming removed 2 bases from V and 2 bases from J; junction bases left unmatched: 4. The CDR3 nucleotides read TGCAGCGTTGAAATAGCGGGGCGGCAAGAGACCCAGTACTTC. It codes for CSVEIAGRQETQYF.

The V and J genes are TRBV19 and TRBJ1-2; tentative D call: TRBD1 (6 bases). Germline lookup yields CDR1 LNHDA and CDR2 SQIVND (reference sequence). The CDR3 covers 13 residues. Trimming left V 5 bases short and J 8 bases short, with 15 bases between. CDR3 sequence: CASSPWTAGGYTF. CDR3 nucleotides: TGTGCCAGTAGTCCATGGACAGCGGGGGGCTACACCTTC.